A single sample gave rise to the 30 T cell receptor beta chains below, sequenced in a study of graft-versus-host responses after intestinal transplantation. The antigens of these receptors remain unknown. The repertoire was sequenced with immunoSEQ multiplex PCR; TCRdb's copy has only in-frame clones and lacks some. The profile covers tens of thousands of clones, with 85% to 95% appearing a single time and approximately 0.2% taken by the ten largest. The specimen comprised unstimulated CD8+ T cells sorted from spleen or lymph node cells, sampled before transplant. These receptor sequences come from a human donor who was the organ donor for an intestinal transplant.

This clone was seen just once. V is TRBV29-1 and J is TRBJ1-2; D remains unclear. CDR3 length: 16 residues. CDR1 is SQVTM, CDR2 ANQGSEA, per germline. With 4 bases removed from V and 8 bases from J, the gap between germline ends came to 26 bases. CDR3 sequence: CSVASPDGEPYVGYTF. CDR3 nucleotide sequence: TGCAGCGTTGCTTCCCCCGACGGGGAACCGTATGTAGGCTACACCTTC.

Here the CDR3 DNA reads TGTGCCAGCAGTTACGACCGCCGCTTGGCTTTCTTT. This encodes CASSYDRRLAFF. V usage is TRBV6-5 and J usage is TRBJ1-1, with D hard to call. V lost 2 bases and J 11 bases, leaving 12 bases between the germline ends. The CDR3 consists of 12 residues. Germline V gives CDR1 MNHEY, CDR2 SVGAGI.

The genes are TRBV7-9 and TRBJ2-5, with TRBD1 as a possible D gene (5 bases). Gene TRBJ2-7 matches the end of the DNA better, so the J call may be wrong. The CDR3 has 13 amino acids. Per germline, CDR1 SEHNR and CDR2 FQNEAQ (reference sequence). The CDR3 bases are TGTGCCAGCAGCCGTCAGCAGGGATACGAGCAGTACTTC. Translation: CASSRQQGYEQYF.

The chain carries TRBV28 and TRBJ1-2; D is uncertain. Trimming cost V 6 bases and J 1 base, with 3 bases left between them. Germline values: CDR1 MDHEN, CDR2 SYDVKM. This CDR3 region has 11 residues. CDR3 protein: CASRINYGYTF. The CDR3 DNA sequence: TGTGCCAGCAGGATTAACTATGGCTACACCTTC.

The V call is TRBV6-5, the J call TRBJ2-5; TRBD1 aligns across 7 bases. This CDR3 comprises 12 residues. The germline V gene has CDR1 MNHEY and CDR2 SVGAGI. J was trimmed by 9 bases and V by 5 bases; bases with no gene match: 6. The CDR3 protein is CASSRDSQSQYF. The CDR3 DNA reads TGTGCCAGCAGTCGGGACAGCCAGTCCCAGTACTTC.

This chain joins TRBV19 and TRBJ1-6; tentatively, D is TRBD1 (6 bases). This CDR3 has 15 amino acids. V was trimmed by 10 bases and J by 4 bases, leaving 17 bases between them. The germline V gene has CDR1 LNHDA and CDR2 SQIVND (reference sequence). CDR3 nucleotide sequence: TGTGCCACCCTGCCCGGGGGGCCTTATAATTCACCCCTCCACTTT. Translated: CATLPGGPYNSPLHF.

The genes are TRBV2 and TRBJ2-1; 7 bases are a match to TRBD2. V lost 6 bases, J lost 8 bases, and 19 bases stayed unmatched. CDR1 and CDR2 (germline): SNHLY, FYNNEI. This CDR3 is built from 17 residues. CDR3 DNA sequence: TGTGCCAGCAGCCAGAGTCCCTTGGCGGGGGTCGTCGATGAGCAGTTCTTC. The encoded protein is CASSQSPLAGVVDEQFF. Full variable domain (missing parts from reference TRBV2 and TRBJ2-1): EPEVTQTPSHQVTQMGQEVILRCVPISNHLYFYWYRQILGQKVEFLVSFYNNEISEKSEIFDDQFSVERPDGSNFTLKIRSTKLEDSAMYFCASSQSPLAGVVDEQFFGPGTRLTVL.

This chain joins TRBV10-2 and TRBJ1-6; D perhaps matches TRBD1 (5 bases). The CDR3 has 15 amino acids. Per the germline V gene, CDR1 is WSHSY and CDR2 is SAAADI. The V gene lost 0 bases and the J gene lost 10 bases, with 13 bases spanning the gap. The DNA for the CDR3 is TGCGCCAGCAGTGAGTCGACCCTAGGGGACTCACCCCTCCACTTT. It translates to CASSESTLGDSPLHF.

The V gene is TRBV30, the J gene TRBJ1-2; no clear D. Germline V gene data show CDR1 as GTSNPN and CDR2 as SVGIG (reference sequence). V lost 2 bases and J 2 bases, leaving 6 bases between the germline ends. The CDR3 totals 12 residues. CDR3 nucleotide sequence: TGTGCCTGGAGTCCCGAAAACTATGGCTACACCTTC. This gives the protein CAWSPENYGYTF. The whole variable domain, remainder taken from reference TRBV30 and TRBJ1-2, is SQTIHQWPATLVQPVGSPLSLECTVEGTSNPNLYWYRQAAGRGLQLLFYSVGIGQISSEVPQNLSASRPQDRQFILSSKKLLLSDSGFYLCAWSPENYGYTFGSGTRLTVV.

V gene TRBV27 combines with J gene TRBJ2-5, with D perhaps matching TRBD1 (6 bases). V dropped 8 bases and J dropped 5 bases, with 18 bases sitting between them. There are 14 residues in the CDR3. Germline V lookup: CDR1 MNHEY, CDR2 SMNVEV (reference sequence). The CDR3 region is CASGYQQGLETQYF. CDR3 nucleotide sequence: TGTGCCAGCGGTTACCAACAGGGCTTGGAGACCCAGTACTTC.

The chain links TRBV6-1 to TRBJ2-1, with D perhaps matching TRBD1 (5 bases). Trimming pared 6 bases from V and 5 bases from J, leaving 14 bases between. The CDR3 runs to 14 residues. Germline V CDR1 and CDR2: MNHNS, SASEGT. Here the CDR3 reads CASSERGRNNEQFF. In nucleotides, the CDR3 is TGTGCCAGCAGCGAAAGGGGCCGCAACAATGAGCAGTTCTTC.

The chain is built from TRBV6-6 and TRBJ1-4; D might be TRBD1 (5 bases). The V end was cut by 8 bases, the J end by 4 bases, with 17 bases between. This CDR3 has 15 residues. Germline CDR1 MNHNY, CDR2 SVGAGI (reference sequence). Here the CDR3 DNA reads TGTGCCAGCGGGGAGTCGGCAGGGCTTAATGAAAAACTGTTTTTT. This gives the protein CASGESAGLNEKLFF.

The chain uses TRBV5-6 and TRBJ1-5; D remains unclear. The CDR3 is made up of 13 amino acids. V was shortened by 9 bases and J by 0 bases, with 10 bases between the two germline ends. Germline V gene data show CDR1 as SGHDT and CDR2 as YYEEEE. The CDR3 loop is CATKGYSNQPQHF. The CDR3 DNA sequence: TGTGCCACCAAGGGATATAGCAATCAGCCCCAGCATTTT.

Regarding this clone: At one boundary the junction diverges from the germline segment, which might be a read error. The chain uses TRBV6-5 and TRBJ1-6; D gene uncertain. This CDR3 comprises 8 residues. Germline assignment: CDR1 MNHEY and CDR2 SVGAGI. Here the CDR3 reads CASTYNSF. The DNA of the CDR3 is TGTGCCAGCACCTACAATAGCTTT.

Details on this clone: The germline gene is not matched at one end of the junction; a read error may be the cause. This chain links TRBV5-1 with TRBJ2-7; 7 nucleotides align to TRBD1. The V gene's germline CDR1 is SGHRS and CDR2 YFSETQ. The CDR3 has 19 residues. In DNA, the CDR3 is TGCGCCTGCAGCCTCCTTACCGGGACAGCCGGTGTATTATTATACGAGCAGTACTTC. It translates to CACSLLTGTAGVLLYEQYF.

The genes are TRBV9 and TRBJ2-7, with 11 bases that match TRBD1. Germline V gene lookup returns CDR1 SGDLS and CDR2 YYNGEE. The V segment lost 3 bases and the J segment 2 bases; nucleotides outside the gene matches: 4. The CDR3 covers 15 residues. The CDR3, as DNA: TGTGCCAGCAGCGCCGGGACAGGGGGAACCTACGAGCAGTACTTC. It encodes CASSAGTGGTYEQYF.

The rearrangement uses TRBV2 and TRBJ2-1; D is undetermined. In germline, CDR1 is SNHLY, CDR2 FYNNEI. The germline V and J ends were trimmed by 4 bases and 5 bases, with 9 bases remaining between them. The CDR3 sequence is 13 residues long. CDR3 sequence (DNA): TGTGCCAGCAGTGTGATCCTTAACAATGAGCAGTTCTTC. Protein product: CASSVILNNEQFF.

The chain couples TRBV5-6 to TRBJ1-5; 9 nucleotides line up with TRBD1. V dropped 4 bases and J dropped 0; count of bases not matched to a gene: 5. Germline V gene data show CDR1 as SGHDT and CDR2 as YYEEEE. This CDR3 contains 16 residues. The CDR3 DNA is TGTGCCAGCAGCCCGGACAGGGGTTCTAGCAATCAGCCCCAGCATTTT. Its translation: CASSPDRGSSNQPQHF.

The V gene is TRBV4-2, the J gene TRBJ2-5; 7 nucleotides agree with TRBD1. J lost 5 bases, V lost 3 bases, and 6 bases had no gene match. This CDR3 is 14 amino acids long. CDR1 is LGHNA and CDR2 is YNFKEQ in the germline V gene. Here the CDR3 DNA reads TGTGCCAGCAGCCAGGGAACAGGGGAGGAGACCCAGTACTTC. It specifies CASSQGTGEETQYF.

The rearrangement uses TRBV4-3 and TRBJ2-3; 10 bases are shared with TRBD2. V shed 1 base and J 0 bases; nucleotides not matched to a gene: 4. The CDR3 is 17 residues long. The germline gives CDR1 LGHNA, CDR2 YSLEER. Written as DNA, the CDR3 is TGCGCCAGCAGCCAAGGCCTAGCGGGGGTAAGCACAGATACGCAGTATTTT. Translation: CASSQGLAGVSTDTQYF.

The gene calls are TRBV28 and TRBJ2-3; TRBD2 might be the D (6 bases). The V gene lost 5 bases and the J gene lost 6 bases, with 21 bases spanning the gap. This CDR3 region has 16 residues. CDR1 is MDHEN, CDR2 SYDVKM, per germline. The CDR3, as DNA: TGTGCCAGCAGTAGCCCCTCCGAACTAGCATCCGATACGCAGTATTTT. This translates into CASSSPSELASDTQYF.

As for this clone: A junction boundary mismatches the germline segment, possibly from a read error. This chain joins TRBV19 and TRBJ1-4; weak D call: TRBD1 (5 bases). CDR1 and CDR2 from the germline V gene are LNHDA and SQIVND (reference sequence). The CDR3 covers 16 residues. This CDR3 is CASSPGTVPPNEKLLF. The CDR3, as DNA: TGTGCCAGTAGTCCCGGGACCGTTCCCCCTAATGAAAAACTGCTTTTT.

This clone has only one observation. The chain uses TRBV23-1 and TRBJ1-2; no firm D call. TRBV23-1 is an ORF, and what it does is uncertain. The CDR3 spans 20 residues. With 6 bases removed from V and 3 bases from J, the gap between germline ends came to 32 bases. The CDR3, as DNA: TGCGCCAGCAGCCCCGACGTCAATCCGGTCGAAGGTGCAGCCGACTATGGCTACACCTTC. Its protein is CASSPDVNPVEGAADYGYTF.

This sequence joins TRBV10-2 and TRBJ2-1, with 8 positions matching TRBD2. Trimming at V came to 6 bases and at J to 8 bases, leaving 6 bases not matched to a gene. This CDR3 spans 13 amino acids. Germline loops: CDR1 WSHSY, CDR2 SAAADI. CDR3 nucleotide sequence: TGCGCCAGCAGATGGACTAGCTCATATGAGCAGTTCTTC. It translates to CASRWTSSYEQFF.

V gene TRBV7-9 combines with J gene TRBJ2-1; perhaps TRBD2 as D (5 bases). Germline V CDR1 and CDR2: SEHNR, FQNEAQ (reference sequence). The V and J ends lost 8 bases and 2 bases respectively, with 13 bases between them. The CDR3 contains 14 residues. Written as DNA, the CDR3 is TGTGCCAGCGGCCCACGGGAAGCCTACAATGAGCAGTTCTTC. This sequence encodes CASGPREAYNEQFF.

The V gene is TRBV7-9, the J gene TRBJ2-3; no clear D gene. Germline V gene lookup returns CDR1 SEHNR and CDR2 FQNEAQ (reference sequence). V lost 4 bases and J 2 bases, leaving 16 bases between the germline ends. There are 16 residues in the CDR3. The CDR3 reads CASSSTLKLFTDTQYF. CDR3 bases: TGTGCCAGCAGCTCCACCCTTAAACTGTTCACAGATACGCAGTATTTT. The whole variable domain, filled in from reference TRBV7-9 and TRBJ2-3, reads DTGVSQNPRHKITKRGQNVTFRCDPISEHNRLYWYRQTLGQGPEFLTYFQNEAQLEKSRLLSDRFSAERPKGSFSTLEIQRTEQGDSAMYLCASSSTLKLFTDTQYFGPGTRLTVL.

The J gene is TRBJ2-1, the V gene TRBV7-3; the match to TRBD2 covers 8 bases. CDR3 length: 19 residues. V lost 0 bases to trimming and J lost 0 bases; unmatched junction nucleotides: 10. CDR1 is SGHTA, CDR2 FQGTGA, per germline. CDR3 in amino acids: CASSLTGFLAGRSYNEQFF. CDR3 coding DNA: TGTGCCAGCAGCTTAACGGGATTCCTAGCGGGCCGCTCCTACAATGAGCAGTTCTTC.

The genes are TRBV4-1 and TRBJ1-2, with unresolved D. The CDR3 covers 13 residues. Trimming took 0 bases from V and 8 from J, leaving 10 bases between them. Germline-derived CDR1 and CDR2 are MGHRA and YSYEKL. The CDR3 bases are TGCGCCAGCAGCCAAGATCTTGCGGGAGGCTACACCTTC. Translated: CASSQDLAGGYTF.

The chain uses TRBV28 and TRBJ1-5; perhaps TRBD1 as D (6 bases). Germline CDR1 reads MDHEN; CDR2 reads SYDVKM. The CDR3 contains 16 residues. V lost 3 bases to trimming and J lost 7 bases, with 19 bases between them. The CDR3 spells CASSFTGSFSEQPQHF. The CDR3 nucleotides are TGTGCCAGCAGTTTTACAGGGAGTTTCAGCGAGCAGCCCCAGCATTTT. The full variable domain, completed using reference TRBV28 and TRBJ1-5, is DVKVTQSSRYLVKRTGEKVFLECVQDMDHENMFWYRQDPGLGLRLIYFSYDVKMKEKGDIPEGYSVSREKKERFSLILESASTNQTSMYLCASSFTGSFSEQPQHFGDGTRLSIL.

The rearrangement joins TRBV27 to TRBJ1-6, with TRBD1 identical over 8 bases. Germline V gene sequence: CDR1 MNHEY, CDR2 SMNVEV (reference sequence). This CDR3 is 16 amino acids long. J was trimmed by 3 bases and V by 4 bases; bases with no gene match: 5. CDR3 amino acids: CASSSGTGFYNSPLHF. The CDR3 DNA sequence: TGTGCCAGCAGTTCGGGGACAGGTTTCTATAATTCACCCCTCCACTTT.